This is a list of T cell receptor beta chains from one sample in a study of blood T cells in healthy people across ages. TCRdb ran MiXCR on the 5' RACE reads and lists one entry per CDR3 protein. The profile shows under 800,000 distinct CDR3 sequences, 21% of them singletons. The sample consisted of blood. Every receptor here comes from a man aged 70 or older in good health. The CDR3 runs from the conserved cysteine through the conserved F or W. A D gene is named only where the DNA matches it firmly. Clone size is given for some rows only: seen once, a few or many times, or a class if the clone is expanded.

v_gene: TRBV12-3/TRBV12-4; j_gene: TRBJ2-3; abundance: .; d_gene: TRBD2; CDR3nt: TGTGCCAGCAGAGGGACTAGCGGGATCACAGATACGCAGTATTTT; CDR3aa: CASRGTSGITDTQYF
v_gene: TRBV20-1; j_gene: TRBJ1-2; abundance: .; d_gene: .; CDR3nt: TGCAGTGCTAGGGGTCACTCCGGGAACTATGGCTACACCTTC; CDR3aa: CSARGHSGNYGYTF
v_gene: TRBV20-1; j_gene: TRBJ2-5; abundance: few; d_gene: .; CDR3nt: TGCAGTGCTAGAGGTCACAGGGATAAACAAGAGACCCAGTACTTC; CDR3aa: CSARGHRDKQETQYF
v_gene: TRBV19; j_gene: TRBJ2-1; abundance: .; d_gene: TRBD2; CDR3nt: TGTGCCAGTACCCGGAGCGGGAGCTCCTACAATGAGCAGTTCTTC; CDR3aa: CASTRSGSSYNEQFF
v_gene: TRBV5-1; j_gene: TRBJ2-1; abundance: .; d_gene: TRBD1; CDR3nt: TGCGCCAGCAGGCAAGGGACAGGGATGGGCAATGAGCAGTTCTTC; CDR3aa: CASRQGTGMGNEQFF
v_gene: TRBV6-1; j_gene: TRBJ2-3; abundance: few; d_gene: .; CDR3nt: TGTGCCAGCAGGCCTGGATGGGGAGGATCGGATACGCAGTATTTT; CDR3aa: CASRPGWGGSDTQYF
v_gene: TRBV5-1; j_gene: TRBJ1-1; abundance: few; d_gene: .; CDR3nt: TGCGCCAGCAGCGCGGACCCGGGGGGCACTGAAGCTTTCTTT; CDR3aa: CASSADPGGTEAFF
v_gene: TRBV29-1; j_gene: TRBJ2-7; abundance: few; d_gene: .; CDR3nt: TGCAGCGCACCCAGGGTCTACGAGCAGTACTTC; CDR3aa: CSAPRVYEQYF
v_gene: TRBV12-3/TRBV12-4; j_gene: TRBJ1-5; abundance: .; d_gene: .; CDR3nt: TGTGCCAGCAGTGACCAGCTCAATCAGCCCCAGCATTTT; CDR3aa: CASSDQLNQPQHF
v_gene: TRBV12-3/TRBV12-4; j_gene: TRBJ1-1; abundance: .; d_gene: .; CDR3nt: TGTGCCAGCAGTTTTGGGGGGCGGACCACTGAAGCTTTCTTT; CDR3aa: CASSFGGRTTEAFF
v_gene: TRBV12-3/TRBV12-4; j_gene: TRBJ2-7; abundance: few; d_gene: TRBD2; CDR3nt: TGTGCCAGCAAACTTGGACTAGCGGGAGGTCGGTCCTACGAGCAGTACTTC; CDR3aa: CASKLGLAGGRSYEQYF
v_gene: TRBV28; j_gene: TRBJ1-1; abundance: few; d_gene: TRBD1; CDR3nt: TGTGCCAGCAGTACCCAGACAGGGGTGAACACTGAAGCTTTCTTT; CDR3aa: CASSTQTGVNTEAFF
v_gene: TRBV20-1; j_gene: TRBJ2-7; abundance: .; d_gene: .; CDR3nt: TGCAGTGCTAGCAACTACTCCTACGAGCAGTACTTC; CDR3aa: CSASNYSYEQYF
v_gene: TRBV6-5; j_gene: TRBJ2-5; abundance: .; d_gene: TRBD2; CDR3nt: TGTGCCAGCAGTTACCGGACTAGCAGTACCCAAGAGACCCAGTACTTC; CDR3aa: CASSYRTSSTQETQYF
v_gene: TRBV28; j_gene: TRBJ2-4; abundance: .; d_gene: .; CDR3nt: TGTGCCAGCGATCGCCGGGACCAAAACATTCAGTACTTC; CDR3aa: CASDRRDQNIQYF
v_gene: TRBV12-3/TRBV12-4; j_gene: TRBJ2-7; abundance: .; d_gene: TRBD2; CDR3nt: TGTGCCAGCAGTTTGAACCTGGCGGGAGGCTTCCTAAGGCAGTACTTC; CDR3aa: CASSLNLAGGFLRQYF
v_gene: TRBV23-1; j_gene: TRBJ2-1; abundance: .; d_gene: .; CDR3nt: TGCGCCAGCAGTCAAACCAAGCAGTTCTTC; CDR3aa: CASSQTKQFF
v_gene: TRBV7-9; j_gene: TRBJ2-1; abundance: .; d_gene: .; CDR3nt: TGTGCCAGCAGCTTAGGGCAGGTCTCCTACAATGAGCAGTTCTTC; CDR3aa: CASSLGQVSYNEQFF
v_gene: TRBV3-1; j_gene: TRBJ2-1; abundance: many; d_gene: TRBD1; CDR3nt: TGTGCCAGCAGCCAGCCATCCGGGACAGGGGGATATGAGCAGTTCTTC; CDR3aa: CASSQPSGTGGYEQFF
v_gene: TRBV29-1; j_gene: TRBJ2-3; abundance: few; d_gene: .; CDR3nt: TGCAGCGCTTCAACGACAGGAGGCACAGATACGCAGTATTTT; CDR3aa: CSASTTGGTDTQYF
v_gene: TRBV27; j_gene: TRBJ2-5; abundance: once; d_gene: TRBD2; CDR3nt: TGTGCCAGCAGCTACATCGGGGGGGAGACCCAGTACTTC; CDR3aa: CASSYIGGETQYF
v_gene: TRBV2; j_gene: TRBJ2-1; abundance: .; d_gene: TRBD2; CDR3nt: TGTGCCAGCAGTAACCTAGCGGGAGACGGCGAGCAGTTCTTC; CDR3aa: CASSNLAGDGEQFF
v_gene: TRBV10-2; j_gene: TRBJ2-5; abundance: many; d_gene: .; CDR3nt: TGCGCCAGCAGTGAGTCGAGCAGGGGATGGGAGACCCAGTACTTC; CDR3aa: CASSESSRGWETQYF
v_gene: TRBV20-1; j_gene: TRBJ1-3; abundance: .; d_gene: TRBD1; CDR3nt: TGCAGTGCTAGAGAAGAGACAGGGGCTGGAAACACCATATATTTT; CDR3aa: CSAREETGAGNTIYF
v_gene: TRBV4-1; j_gene: TRBJ2-7; abundance: few; d_gene: .; CDR3nt: TGCGCCAGCAGCCTATCGACAGGCTCCTACGAGCAGTACTTC; CDR3aa: CASSLSTGSYEQYF
v_gene: TRBV27; j_gene: TRBJ1-6; abundance: .; d_gene: .; CDR3nt: TGTGCCAGCTCCGTGGGGGCAGTGAATAATTCACCCCTCCACTTT; CDR3aa: CASSVGAVNNSPLHF
v_gene: TRBV28; j_gene: TRBJ1-2; abundance: many; d_gene: .; CDR3nt: TGTGCCAGCAGCTCTAACTATGGCTACACCTTC; CDR3aa: CASSSNYGYTF
v_gene: TRBV25-1; j_gene: TRBJ1-1; abundance: once; d_gene: .; CDR3nt: TGTGCCAGCAGTGAACCGGGGGTACCAAACACTGAAGCTTTCTTT; CDR3aa: CASSEPGVPNTEAFF
v_gene: TRBV27; j_gene: TRBJ2-2; abundance: .; d_gene: TRBD2; CDR3nt: TGTGCCAGCAGTTTCCGACTAGCGGGAGGCACCGGGGAGCTGTTTTTT; CDR3aa: CASSFRLAGGTGELFF
v_gene: TRBV5-6; j_gene: TRBJ2-2; abundance: few; d_gene: .; CDR3nt: TGTGCCAGCAGCCTGGGGCTAGCGGAGACAGGCGGGGAGCTGTTTTTT; CDR3aa: CASSLGLAETGGELFF
v_gene: TRBV15; j_gene: TRBJ1-2; abundance: few; d_gene: TRBD1; CDR3nt: TGTGCCACCAGCAGAGATCTGACAGGGGGGTATGGCTACACCTTC; CDR3aa: CATSRDLTGGYGYTF
v_gene: TRBV15; j_gene: TRBJ2-3; abundance: few; d_gene: TRBD2; CDR3nt: TGTGCCACCAGCAGGGGACTAGCGGGAGTCACAGATACGCAGTATTTT; CDR3aa: CATSRGLAGVTDTQYF
v_gene: TRBV21-1; j_gene: TRBJ1-2; abundance: .; d_gene: .; CDR3nt: TGTGCCAGCAGCAAATTGAGGGGGGCCTATGGCTACACCTTC; CDR3aa: CASSKLRGAYGYTF
v_gene: TRBV11-2; j_gene: TRBJ2-1; abundance: .; d_gene: TRBD2; CDR3nt: TGTGCCAGCAGCTTAGAGACTAGCTGGGGGGTCTACAATGAGCAGTTCTTC; CDR3aa: CASSLETSWGVYNEQFF
v_gene: TRBV24-1; j_gene: TRBJ2-1; abundance: .; d_gene: TRBD2; CDR3nt: TGTGCCACCAGTCGTGGGGGGAGGGCCGGGTATGAGCAGTTCTTC; CDR3aa: CATSRGGRAGYEQFF
v_gene: TRBV28; j_gene: TRBJ2-7; abundance: .; d_gene: .; CDR3nt: TGTGCCAGCGATTTGACCGATCCATACTTC; CDR3aa: CASDLTDPYF
v_gene: TRBV12-3/TRBV12-4; j_gene: TRBJ1-2; abundance: few; d_gene: .; CDR3nt: TGTGCCAGCAGTTTCCCCGGGGAAGGCTACACCTTC; CDR3aa: CASSFPGEGYTF
v_gene: TRBV11-2; j_gene: TRBJ2-2; abundance: few; d_gene: .; CDR3nt: TGTGCCAGCAGCCCCTCCGGGACAACCACCGGGGAGCTGTTTTTT; CDR3aa: CASSPSGTTTGELFF
v_gene: TRBV7-3; j_gene: TRBJ2-3; abundance: .; d_gene: .; CDR3nt: TGTGCCAGCAGCTCGGGAGCCACAGATACGCAGTATTTT; CDR3aa: CASSSGATDTQYF
v_gene: TRBV5-1; j_gene: TRBJ2-5; abundance: .; d_gene: .; CDR3nt: TGCGCCAGCAGCTTTTTCACGGCTCAAGAGACCCAGTACTTC; CDR3aa: CASSFFTAQETQYF
v_gene: TRBV5-6; j_gene: TRBJ2-7; abundance: few; d_gene: TRBD2; CDR3nt: TGTGCCAGCAGCTTCCTGAGCGGGACCCCCTACGAGCAGTACTTC; CDR3aa: CASSFLSGTPYEQYF
v_gene: TRBV7-3; j_gene: TRBJ2-2; abundance: .; d_gene: .; CDR3nt: TGCGCCAGCAGCTTCACCGGGACCGTGAACACCGGGGAGCTGTTTTTT; CDR3aa: CASSFTGTVNTGELFF
v_gene: TRBV20-1; j_gene: TRBJ1-1; abundance: .; d_gene: .; CDR3nt: TGCAGTGCTCCCGGGGAGGGCAACACTGAAGCTTTCTTT; CDR3aa: CSAPGEGNTEAFF
v_gene: TRBV6-1; j_gene: TRBJ2-3; abundance: .; d_gene: .; CDR3nt: TGTGCCAGTAGGGGTATTGGTACGCAGTATTTT; CDR3aa: CASRGIGTQYF
v_gene: TRBV7-8; j_gene: TRBJ1-2; abundance: .; d_gene: .; CDR3nt: TGTGCCAGCAGCTTACTTCCGCGGACAGTAAATGGCTACACCTTC; CDR3aa: CASSLLPRTVNGYTF
v_gene: TRBV11-2; j_gene: TRBJ2-7; abundance: .; d_gene: .; CDR3nt: TGTGCCAGCAGCCCCATCGGGAACCAGGTCTACGAGCAGTACTTC; CDR3aa: CASSPIGNQVYEQYF
v_gene: TRBV3-1; j_gene: TRBJ2-3; abundance: few; d_gene: .; CDR3nt: TGTGCCAGCAGCCCCGGGACACATCGCACAGATACGCAGTATTTT; CDR3aa: CASSPGTHRTDTQYF
v_gene: TRBV20-1; j_gene: TRBJ2-5; abundance: .; d_gene: .; CDR3nt: TGCAGTGCTAGAGATTTTCGGAATCAAGAGACCCAGTACTTC; CDR3aa: CSARDFRNQETQYF
v_gene: TRBV13; j_gene: TRBJ2-4; abundance: .; d_gene: .; CDR3nt: TGTGCCAGCAGCCCCGGTGGGGGGCGCTTGGGTAAAAACATTCAGTACTTC; CDR3aa: CASSPGGGRLGKNIQYF
v_gene: TRBV7-9; j_gene: TRBJ2-7; abundance: .; d_gene: .; CDR3nt: TGTGCCAGCAGCTTATCCGACGAGCAGTACTTC; CDR3aa: CASSLSDEQYF
v_gene: TRBV20-1; j_gene: TRBJ2-1; abundance: .; d_gene: .; CDR3nt: TGCAGTGCTAGAGGAATCAGCTACAATGAGCAGTTCTTC; CDR3aa: CSARGISYNEQFF
v_gene: TRBV6-6; j_gene: TRBJ2-1; abundance: few; d_gene: .; CDR3nt: TGTGCCAGCAGTCGCGGGGCTCACAATGAGCAGTTCTTC; CDR3aa: CASSRGAHNEQFF
v_gene: TRBV7-9; j_gene: TRBJ2-3; abundance: few; d_gene: TRBD2; CDR3nt: TGTGCCAGCAGCCGTGTCTCGGGAGGCCGAGATACGCAGTATTTT; CDR3aa: CASSRVSGGRDTQYF
v_gene: TRBV2; j_gene: TRBJ1-2; abundance: .; d_gene: .; CDR3nt: TGTGCCAGCAGTGAATCCCGACAGGCAGGCAGTGGCTACACCTTC; CDR3aa: CASSESRQAGSGYTF